Following are 10 T cell receptor beta chains from one sample sequenced in a study of Graves' ophthalmopathy and Graves' hyperthyroidism. Scientists amplified the TCR beta CDR3 regions from RNA transcripts. RT-PCR with HTBI primers came first, then second-round multiplex PCR. TCRdb reanalysed the multiplex PCR reads using MiXCR and keeps one entry per CDR3 protein. The sample carries 350,000 to 450,000 distinct CDR3 sequences, around 16% recorded once. The specimen was peripheral blood. These receptor sequences come from a woman under 30 with Graves' ophthalmopathy.

The rearrangement uses TRBV11-2 and TRBJ2-7; D is possibly TRBD1 or TRBD2 (5 bases each). CDR3 length: 15 residues. CDR1 SGHAT and CDR2 FQNNGV come from the germline V gene. Trimming took off 5 bases at V and 3 bases at J, with 17 bases between the two ends. The CDR3 region is CASSPGPASYYEQYF. The CDR3, as DNA: TGTGCCAGCAGCCCGGGACCCGCATCCTACTACGAGCAGTACTTC.

Ten or more counts support this clonotype. V and J are TRBV15 and TRBJ1-1, with TRBD1 as a possible D gene (5 bases). This CDR3 is 14 amino acids long. Trimming removed 3 bases at V and 5 bases at J, with 13 bases between. Germline CDR1 LNHNV, CDR2 YYDKDF (reference sequence). Written as DNA, the CDR3 is TGTGCCACCAGCAGGGGGACGGCGGGAACTGAAGCTTTCTTT. Its protein product is CATSRGTAGTEAFF.

The chain recombines TRBV7-2 with TRBJ2-5; possibly TRBD1 or TRBD2 for D (5 bases each). V lost 1 base to trimming and J lost 2 bases, with 11 bases between them. The CDR3 consists of 15 residues. Looked up from germline, CDR1 is SGHTA and CDR2 is FQGNSA. In DNA form, the CDR3 reads TGTGCCAGCAGCTTAGGAGGGGCAGGGCAAGAGACCCAGTACTTC. It translates to CASSLGGAGQETQYF.

This clonotype was found many times. The rearrangement uses TRBV6-2 or TRBV6-3 and TRBJ2-2; D is uncertain. From germline, CDR1 is MNHEY and CDR2 SVGEGT. Trimming shortened V by 6 bases and J by 5 bases, and 10 bases separated the two germline ends. This CDR3 has 13 amino acids. In nucleotides, the CDR3 is TGTGCCAGCAGGCTGGACGGGACCGGGGAGCTGTTTTTT. Encoded protein: CASRLDGTGELFF.

This clonotype was observed a handful of times. This clone may be a read error of a much larger clone one base away. The chain couples TRBV5-1 to TRBJ2-2, with a tentative D call TRBD2 (5 bases). Trimming left V 4 bases short and J 0 bases short, with 10 bases between. Germline V gives CDR1 SGHRS, CDR2 YFSETQ. The CDR3 totals 15 residues. The CDR3 sequence: CASSRGWANTGELFF. CDR3 sequence (DNA): TGCGCCAGCAGCCGGGGATGGGCGAACACCGGGGAGCTGTTTTTT.

This clonotype is a singleton in its sample. V is TRBV20-1 and J is TRBJ2-5; D gene ambiguous. This CDR3 has 11 amino acids. Trimming shortened V by 6 bases and J by 5 bases, and 10 bases separated the two germline ends. Germline assignment: CDR1 DFQATT and CDR2 SNEGSKA (reference sequence). The CDR3 spells CSAIEVETQYF. CDR3 nucleotides: TGCAGTGCCATAGAGGTGGAGACCCAGTACTTC.

This clonotype appeared many times. The chain combines TRBV11-2 with TRBJ2-7; 9 nucleotides match TRBD1. The V gene's germline CDR1 is SGHAT and CDR2 FQNNGV. This CDR3 is built from 15 residues. V lost 4 bases, J lost 2 bases, and 6 bases stayed unmatched. The CDR3 protein is CASSSTGTGTYEQYF. The CDR3 coding sequence is TGTGCCAGCAGCTCGACCGGGACAGGGACCTACGAGCAGTACTTC.

This clonotype was counted ten times or more. The rearrangement joins TRBV20-1 to TRBJ2-5, with 12 bases fitting TRBD2. Trimming cost V 4 bases and J 2 bases; bases outside gene matches: 5. CDR1 is DFQATT and CDR2 is SNEGSKA in the germline V gene (reference sequence). This CDR3 contains 15 residues. The CDR3 sequence is CSATRLAGEQETQYF. The CDR3 nucleotides read TGCAGTGCTACCCGACTAGCGGGAGAACAAGAGACCCAGTACTTC.

At least ten counts were recorded for this clonotype. The chain joins TRBV20-1 to TRBJ1-5; D possibly corresponds to TRBD1 (5 bases). Trimming pared 5 bases from V and 6 bases from J, leaving 20 bases between. The CDR3 is 15 amino acids. Germline V lookup: CDR1 DFQATT, CDR2 SNEGSKA (reference sequence). The CDR3 sequence: CSARPLERGPQPQHF. CDR3 coding DNA: TGCAGTGCTCGCCCCTTAGAAAGGGGCCCTCAGCCCCAGCATTTT.

The table lists this clonotype with many counts. V usage is TRBV20-1 and J usage is TRBJ1-6; 7 bases align to TRBD1. CDR1 is DFQATT and CDR2 is SNEGSKA in the germline V gene (reference sequence). V shed 2 bases, J shed 10 bases, and the junction held 14 bases outside the gene matches. This CDR3 is built from 16 residues. CDR3 residues: CSARPRDRALRSPLHF. The CDR3 nucleotides read TGCAGTGCTAGACCTAGAGACAGGGCCCTTCGGTCACCCCTCCACTTT.